Each of the 9 T cell receptor beta chains below was sequenced from the same sample in a study of CD4+ T cells in melanoma (dated by TCRdb to between 2021 and 2023). To prepare the library, the immunoSEQ multiplex PCR assay was applied. Not all clones reach the TCRdb copy of this immuneACCESS table, which keeps in-frame sequences only. Checked studies attribute under half of the gap to unresolved V genes and leave the rest unexplained. Present in this sample are a few thousand clones, around three fifths of which were seen just once. 26% of the sample rests with the top ten. The specimen was cells from a culture (not recorded whether cultured in vitro). The source of these receptors is a human donor with melanoma.

Here the CDR3 DNA reads TGTGCCAGCAGCAGACAGGGCTTCGACGAGCAGTACTTC. Protein sequence: CASSRQGFDEQYF. This chain joins TRBV2 and TRBJ2-7, with 7 bases matching TRBD1. The CDR3 has 13 amino acids. CDR1 and CDR2 from the germline V gene are SNHLY and FYNNEI. Losses at the gene ends were 6 bases for V and 5 bases for J; bases not matched to a gene: 7.

This clone came up once. The rearrangement uses TRBV6-2 or TRBV6-3 and TRBJ1-2; the match to TRBD1 covers 8 bases. CDR1 is MNHEY and CDR2 is SVGEGT in the germline V gene. The CDR3 has 15 amino acids. The trim removed 4 bases at V and 3 bases at J, leaving 7 bases unmatched. The chain's CDR3 is CASSLFPTGDYGYTF. CDR3 DNA: TGTGCCAGCAGTTTATTCCCGACAGGGGACTATGGCTACACCTTC.

J is TRBJ1-1 and V is TRBV7-8, with D possibly TRBD1 on 5 matching bases. The CDR3 is 12 amino acids. V was pared by 5 bases and J by 8 bases, with 12 bases between. Germline V CDR1 and CDR2: SGHVS, FQNEAQ. This CDR3 is CASSQPGYEAFF. The CDR3 DNA sequence: TGTGCCAGCAGCCAACCAGGGTACGAAGCTTTCTTT.

The chain carries TRBV6-6 and TRBJ2-7, with TRBD2 matching 13 bases. Per germline, CDR1 MNHNY and CDR2 SVGAGI (reference sequence). Germline trimming cut 5 bases from V and 1 base from J; bases unmatched to any gene: 8. The CDR3 is 17 residues long. DNA of the CDR3: TGTGCCAGCAGTCGACGACGGACTAGCGGGGGATCCTACGAGCAGTACTTC. Translating gives CASSRRRTSGGSYEQYF.

This chain connects TRBV5-1 to TRBJ1-1; 7 nucleotides agree with TRBD1. The V segment lost 4 bases and the J segment 3 bases; nucleotides outside the gene matches: 9. Germline loops: CDR1 SGHRS, CDR2 YFSETQ. The length of the CDR3 is 15 residues. The CDR3 DNA is TGCGCCAGCAGCCCTAACGCAGGGACAGACACTGAAGCTTTCTTT. Its protein product is CASSPNAGTDTEAFF.

The V gene is TRBV3-1 (or the pseudogene TRBV3-2), the J gene TRBJ2-7, with D perhaps given as TRBD1 or TRBD2 (5 bases each). The germline V gene has CDR1 LGHDT and CDR2 YNNKEL (reference sequence). Trimming removed 3 bases at V and 4 bases at J, with 13 bases between. The CDR3 loop spans 14 amino acids. CDR3 sequence reads: CASSQGVGRYEQYF. CDR3 in DNA: TGTGCCAGCAGCCAGGGGGTAGGGCGATACGAGCAGTACTTC.

V and J are TRBV9 and TRBJ2-1; the D gene is possibly TRBD2 (5 bases). CDR3 length: 14 residues. Deletions cut 3 bases from V and 8 bases from J, with 15 bases between. The germline V gene encodes CDR1 SGDLS and CDR2 YYNGEE. The DNA for the CDR3 is TGTGCCAGCAGCGATCGGACTTCCTGGGATGAGCAGTTCTTC. Translating it yields CASSDRTSWDEQFF.

V is TRBV5-5 and J is TRBJ2-2, with D uncertain. The CDR3 totals 11 residues. The V gene lost 6 bases and the J gene lost 7 bases, with 7 bases spanning the gap. Per the germline V gene, CDR1 is SGHKS and CDR2 is YYEKEE (reference sequence). CDR3 sequence (DNA): TGTGCCAGCACCGCCTTCGGGGAGCTGTTTTTT. Protein: CASTAFGELFF.

CDR3 DNA: TGTGCCAGCAGCGCACTAGTCAGGGACCTTGGTCCTAAATACAATGAGCAGTTCTTC. Translation: CASSALVRDLGPKYNEQFF. The chain employs TRBV21-1 and TRBJ2-1. TRBV21-1 is marked as a pseudogene. The CDR3 runs to 19 residues.